What follows describes a single TCR beta chain. Data came from immunoSEQ multiplex PCR; TCRdb stores just in-frame clones and leaves some out. The sample consists of some 320,000 clones, about 92% of them appearing once. The data originate from a study of blood T cell repertoires in COVID-19. Germline lookup yields CDR1 SGHTA and CDR2 FQGNSA. V dropped 8 bases and J dropped 4 bases, with 12 bases sitting between them. The CDR3 extends over 13 amino acids. Ages ranged from roughly 18 to 100 years, with residence in 24 US areas. Sequenced: PBMCs or T cells enriched from blood (not recorded which). The origin of this receptor is a man in his 60s who had recovered from COVID-19. This chain connects TRBV7-2 to TRBJ2-1, with D hard to call. The CDR3 DNA reads as TGTGCCAGCCGAGAAAGAGAATACAATGAGCAGTTCTTC. Its translation is CASREREYNEQFF.